Listed here are 3 T cell receptor beta chains from one sample, sequenced in a study of blood T cell repertoires in COVID-19. Only in-frame clones appear in the TCRdb table, and some are missing; sequencing was by immunoSEQ multiplex PCR. The repertoire holds roughly 350,000 clones, with 85% as singletons. Sample: peripheral blood. Receptors originate from a woman aged 18-29 years with acute or convalescent COVID-19.

The V call is TRBV19, the J call TRBJ2-1; the match to TRBD2 covers 8 bases. V trimming: 7 bases; J trimming: 8 bases; junction bases outside the gene matches: 13. CDR3 length equals 15 residues. The germline V gene encodes CDR1 LNHDA and CDR2 SQIVND (reference sequence). This CDR3 reads CASTLGIAGTYEQFF. DNA for the CDR3: TGTGCCAGTACCCTAGGAATAGCGGGAACCTATGAGCAGTTCTTC.

The rearrangement uses TRBV3-1 (or the pseudogene TRBV3-2) and TRBJ2-7; possibly TRBD1 for D (6 bases). Germline CDR1 is LGHDT and CDR2 is YNNKEL (reference sequence). The CDR3 consists of 15 residues. V lost 0 bases and J lost 3, with 12 bases in between. CDR3 in DNA: TGTGCCAGCAGCCAAGATTATCAGGGACACTACGAGCAGTACTTC. Translating it yields CASSQDYQGHYEQYF.

The chain employs TRBV18 and TRBJ1-2; possibly TRBD1 for D (5 bases). The CDR3 has 19 amino acids. The V end was cut by 1 base, the J end by 0 bases, with 21 bases between. In germline, CDR1 is KGHSH, CDR2 LQKENI. The CDR3 is CASSPRQGAQPPPNYGYTF. Written as DNA, the CDR3 is TGTGCCAGCTCACCACGGCAAGGGGCTCAACCTCCCCCTAACTATGGCTACACCTTC.